This entry concerns a single T cell receptor beta chain. Its target is unknown. Germline V CDR1 and CDR2: MNHNS, SASEGT. This CDR3 has 14 residues. Trimming removed 3 bases at V and 2 bases at J, with 11 bases between. A deep-level run was used for the assay. The unsorted PBMC replicate PCRs were performed with about 280 ng DNA, roughly 30,000 T cell genomes. The table came from immunoSEQ multiplex PCR; TCRdb's copy has only in-frame clones and leaves some out. The sample holds hundreds of thousands of clones, roughly three quarters seen once. This sample was taken from a study of shared clonotypes between healthy human individuals. The study, taken as a whole, reports: Few donors restricted represented genetic and exposure-history diversity. Only blood underwent sampling, and tissue repertoires likely differ.

The TCR was taken from a woman between 40 and 55 years old in good health. Some clones in this sample may be carry-over from other donors' samples. The chain has TRBV6-1 and TRBJ2-7; maybe TRBD2 (5 bases). Material: PBMCs. The CDR3 DNA follows: TGTGCCAGCAGTGACTTGCTAGCCCCCTACGAGCAGTACTTC. Its translation is CASSDLLAPYEQYF.